Detailed here is one T cell receptor beta chain. This receptor's antigen is unknown. No base quality values were provided; no much bigger clone lies one nucleotide off. Based on the germline V gene (reference sequence), the CDR1 and CDR2 sequences are LGHDT and YNNKEL. The CDR3 runs 13 amino acids, cysteine and phenylalanine included. Only the CDR3 DNA stays, 39 bases, in frame from base 1. Trimming takes 6 bases from V and 10 bases from J, and the germline ends sit 16 bases apart. The data originate from a study of blood T cells in healthy people across ages (dated by TCRdb to the mid-2010s). In the study overall: In model experiments, roughly one uniquely barcoded TCR beta cDNA molecule per two T cells was captured by template switching. Using deep sequencing normalized with unique cDNA molecular identifiers, the study measured how TCR beta repertoire diversity changes with age. The donors were divided into four age groups: young (average about 16 years), middle-aged (under 40), aged (roughly 66) and long-lived (about 79). To avoid experimental bias, donors of different ages were distributed randomly across sequencing lanes. Two additional independent replicas of 1 million unique cDNA reads from the same blood draw were analyzed for two donors (one aged 18 to 30 and one aged 80 or older).

Libraries were made using 5' RACE. Instrument used: Illumina HiSeq 2500. A second about 7 to 11 cycle PCR used a sample-barcoded 5' primer and a J-beta primer mix. A unique molecular identifier was introduced onto each TCR beta cDNA molecule by a template-switch 5' adaptor carrying 12 random nucleotides. At least 3 million CDR3-containing paired-end reads were obtained from each sample. All of the RNA was converted into first-strand cDNA using the Mint cDNA synthesis kit, with a TRBC-specific oligonucleotide serving as the primer. Following uracil-DNA glycosylase treatment, a first 18-cycle PCR with universal primers M1SS and BC2_uni_R was performed on all cDNA. As for the authors' bioinformatics: For normalization, 1 million high-quality reads, each with a distinct molecular identifier, were randomly selected from each sample. Reads with shared molecular identifiers were discarded instead of being binned into consensus sequences. CDR3 identification, clonotype clustering and error correction used MiTCR with a Q25 quality threshold and the strictest error-elimination algorithm. Lower-bound total TCR beta diversity was estimated with a nonparametric unseen species model using Euler transformation. TCRdb itself trimmed the public reads at Q25 with fastp, ran MiXCR and retained productive beta chains. Rows matching on CDR3 protein sequence are summarized as one entry with the most common DNA and genes. The V and J calls shown here were made by TCRdb, not taken from the authors' results. The sample yields around 790,000 distinct CDR3 sequences; under 45% were counted once. The ten largest clones represent approximately 19% of the sample.

The full study reports these points: Conclusive comparison of naive and antigen-experienced compartments was prevented by the profiling of bulk unsorted PBMCs. Because the CMV infection status of the donors was unknown, age-related changes in expanded clonotypes may potentially have been confounded. Estimates of total diversity from one million sequenced T cells were regarded as lower bounds and underestimates. As age increased, observed TCR beta diversity per million T cells dropped in a roughly linear way, and a significant reduction was already evident by age 40. A strong correlation was found between observed TCR beta diversity and the percentage of naive T cells measured by flow cytometry. Compared with the aged group, more naive CD4+ T cells, fewer expanded clones and increased TCR diversity were shown by the long-lived group, suggesting age selection.

The 40 or so donors, aged about 6 to 95 years, were systemically healthy Caucasian individuals from Russia. Each donor gave ten milliliters of peripheral blood, drawn into EDTA-treated Vacutainer tubes. PBMCs were isolated by Ficoll-Paque density-gradient centrifugation, with at least 6.5 million obtained per sample. Total RNA, at least 6 micrograms per sample, was extracted from PBMCs with Trizol reagent. For every donor, flow cytometry on a PBMC aliquot measured the percentage of naive CD45RAhigh/CD27high T cells. The clonotype comes from a man in his sixties in good health. The V and J segments used are TRBV3-1 and TRBJ2-1; confidence is insufficient to name the D gene. The specimen sequenced was blood. In nucleotide form, the sequence is TGTGCCAGCAGAATGGGGTCCTCCTACGAGCAGTTCTTC. It is translated as CASRMGSSYEQFF.